This T cell receptor (beta chain) was identified during a study of OX40 agonist ivuxolimab in advanced cancers. In its sample, this clone was seen once. Germline V gene sequence: CDR1 MDHEN, CDR2 SYDVKM. J gave up 4 bases and V 5 bases, and 4 bases lay outside the gene matches. CDR3 length: 13 amino acids. The data were produced by immunoSEQ multiplex PCR, yet TCRdb's version contains in-frame clones alone and is incomplete. This sample has fewer than 70,000 clones, with around 93% found just once. The clonotype was recovered from an adult with an advanced solid tumor such as melanoma, head and neck, liver or kidney cancer. Sequenced material: CD4+ or CD8+ T cells sorted from blood, taken in a trial of the OX40 agonist ivuxolimab. The chain links TRBV28 to TRBJ2-5, with 7 positions matching TRBD1. CDR3 residues: CASSNNRGETQYF. The CDR3 DNA reads TGTGCCAGCAGTAATAACAGGGGAGAGACCCAGTACTTC.